A selection of T cell receptor beta chains follows, all from one sample in a study of T cells after yellow fever vaccination. A single record per CDR3 protein comes from TCRdb applying MiXCR to the 5' RACE reads. Of 100,000 to 150,000 distinct CDR3 sequences in the sample, under 8.5% are singletons; the top ten hold around 2.7%. Sample: CD4+ T cells sorted from PBMCs, taken less than 11 days after the first yellow fever vaccination. The receptor source for this set is a man between 18 and 35 years old who received the YFV17D yellow fever vaccine. The CDR3 runs from the conserved cysteine through the conserved F or W. The D gene is left open where the match is weak. Not every row has a clone size; where given, it reads once, few, many or a size class.

size: many
V: TRBV28
J: TRBJ1-2
D: .
CDR3: CASSPTTGIGYTF
DNA: TGTGCCAGCAGTCCAACTACAGGGATCGGCTACACCTTC

size: many
V: TRBV7-6
J: TRBJ2-1
D: TRBD2
CDR3: CASNNIPGGAAYNEQFF
DNA: TGTGCCAGCAACAACATTCCCGGGGGGGCGGCCTACAATGAGCAGTTCTTC

size: few
V: TRBV7-2
J: TRBJ1-2
D: .
CDR3: CASSPGQPPGYGYTF
DNA: TGTGCCAGCAGCCCAGGACAACCTCCTGGCTATGGCTACACCTTC

size: few
V: TRBV19
J: TRBJ2-6
D: TRBD1
CDR3: CASSSGTGNGANVLTF
DNA: TGTGCCAGTAGTTCCGGGACAGGGAATGGGGCCAACGTCCTGACTTTC

size: few
V: TRBV3-1
J: TRBJ1-6
D: .
CDR3: CASSQAPQGNSPLHF
DNA: TGTGCCAGCAGCCAGGCTCCCCAGGGCAATTCACCCCTCCACTTT

size: many
V: TRBV6-5
J: TRBJ2-3
D: TRBD2
CDR3: CASSYLTSAGRSTQYF
DNA: TGTGCCAGCAGTTATTTGACTAGCGCGGGCCGGAGTACGCAGTATTTT

size: many
V: TRBV7-8
J: TRBJ2-1
D: .
CDR3: CASSSPRRGLTYNEQFF
DNA: TGTGCCAGCAGCTCTCCCCGCCGGGGGCTTACCTACAATGAGCAGTTCTTC

size: many
V: TRBV27
J: TRBJ1-5
D: TRBD1
CDR3: CASSFDRGGQPQHF
DNA: TGTGCCAGCAGTTTCGACAGGGGCGGGCAGCCCCAGCATTTT

size: few
V: TRBV9
J: TRBJ1-4
D: TRBD1
CDR3: CASSRRQGGEKLFF
DNA: TGTGCCAGCAGCCGCCGACAGGGTGGAGAAAAACTGTTTTTT

size: .
V: TRBV20-1
J: TRBJ2-3
D: .
CDR3: CSAPVGSATQYF
DNA: TGCAGTGCCCCGGTTGGAAGCGCTACGCAGTATTTT

size: many
V: TRBV3-1
J: TRBJ1-5
D: .
CDR3: CASSHGWSGGHQPQHF
DNA: TGTGCCAGCAGCCACGGATGGTCGGGGGGACATCAGCCCCAGCATTTT

size: many
V: TRBV25-1
J: TRBJ1-4
D: TRBD1
CDR3: CASSTDRDNEKLFF
DNA: TGTGCCAGCAGTACGGACAGGGATAATGAAAAACTGTTTTTT

size: .
V: TRBV7-3
J: TRBJ2-5
D: .
CDR3: CASPQGHLQETQYF
DNA: TGTGCCAGCCCCCAAGGGCATTTACAAGAGACCCAGTACTTC

size: many
V: TRBV4-1
J: TRBJ2-5
D: TRBD2
CDR3: CASSQDPASGGELQETQYF
DNA: TGCGCCAGCAGCCAAGACCCGGCTAGCGGGGGGGAGCTCCAAGAGACCCAGTACTTC

size: many
V: TRBV4-1
J: TRBJ1-6
D: .
CDR3: CASSQELGRLNSPLHF
DNA: TGCGCCAGCAGCCAAGAACTTGGCAGGCTTAATTCACCCCTCCACTTT

size: .
V: TRBV5-4
J: TRBJ2-2
D: .
CDR3: CASQDSTRTTGELFF
DNA: TGTGCCAGCCAAGATTCGACTCGGACCACCGGGGAGCTGTTTTTT

size: many
V: TRBV10-1
J: TRBJ2-7
D: .
CDR3: CASSECHIGGGFYEQYF
DNA: TGCGCCAGCAGTGAGTGTCATATCGGGGGCGGCTTCTACGAGCAGTACTTC

size: many
V: TRBV9
J: TRBJ1-2
D: .
CDR3: CASSVAGRTNGYTF
DNA: TGTGCCAGCAGCGTGGCGGGACGAACCAATGGCTACACCTTC

size: .
V: TRBV5-6
J: TRBJ1-1
D: .
CDR3: CASSYRGAGEAFF
DNA: TGTGCCAGCAGTTACCGAGGGGCTGGGGAAGCTTTCTTT

size: many
V: TRBV20-1
J: TRBJ2-3
D: .
CDR3: CSAGFEGGNTQYF
DNA: TGCAGTGCCGGCTTTGAGGGGGGTAACACGCAGTATTTT

size: .
V: TRBV10-3
J: TRBJ1-3
D: .
CDR3: CAISLDSGNTIYF
DNA: TGTGCCATCAGCTTGGACTCTGGAAACACCATATATTTT

size: many
V: TRBV12-3/TRBV12-4
J: TRBJ1-2
D: .
CDR3: CASSLQGTYGYTF
DNA: TGTGCCAGCAGTTTACAGGGGACCTATGGCTACACCTTC

size: many
V: TRBV6-1
J: TRBJ2-1
D: .
CDR3: CASSRGPAGTIYNEQFF
DNA: TGTGCCAGCAGTCGGGGGCCGGCGGGGACCATCTACAATGAGCAGTTCTTC